This is a list of T cell receptor beta chains from one sample in a study of blood T cell repertoires in COVID-19. Libraries were prepared by immunoSEQ multiplex PCR; TCRdb keeps only in-frame clonotypes and omits some of them. In the table there are around 180,000 clones, approximately 73% of which are singletons. The sequenced material came from PBMCs or T cells enriched from blood (not recorded which). The receptors come from a woman in her forties or fifties with acute COVID-19. Both conserved end residues are part of each CDR3. The order of the fields is J gene, D gene, clone size, V gene, CDR3 DNA, CDR3 protein. The D gene is left open where the match is weak. Part of the rows lack a size; the others show once, few, many or a class for expanded clones.

>TRBJ1-4|.|once|TRBV19
TGTGCCATCGCAGGCAAGGGATTGGACAGAACTGAAAAACTGTTTTTT
CAIAGKGLDRTEKLFF
>TRBJ1-1|TRBD1|.|TRBV28
TGTGCCAGCAGTTTCGGGGACAGAACTATGAACACTGAAGCTTTCTTT
CASSFGDRTMNTEAFF
>TRBJ1-5|TRBD1|.|TRBV27
TGTGCCAGCAGTTCCGGGACAGGGGTAGGGAATCAGCCCCAGCATTTT
CASSSGTGVGNQPQHF
>TRBJ1-4|.|.|TRBV7-6
TGTGCCAGCAGCCTATCGGGCGGGGGGGTCGGCTTGGGAAAACTGTTTTTT
CASSLSGGGVGLGKLFF
>TRBJ2-5|TRBD2|.|TRBV10-1
TGCGCCAGCAGTGATATTAGCGGGGGTTCGGGGACCCAGTACTTC
CASSDISGGSGTQYF
>TRBJ2-3|.|.|TRBV29-1
TGCAGCGTTGAACAGACGGGAGATACGCAGTATTTT
CSVEQTGDTQYF
>TRBJ2-6|.|.|TRBV7-6
TGTGCCAGCAGCCTAACAGGGGGGGCTGGGGCCAACGTCCTGACTTTC
CASSLTGGAGANVLTF
>TRBJ1-5|TRBD1|.|TRBV2
TGTGCCAGCAGTACGGACAGGGTTTTTCAGCCCCAGCATTTT
CASSTDRVFQPQHF
>TRBJ2-5|TRBD1|.|TRBV2
TGTGCCAGCAGTGTGGCAGGGGGTATAACGAGGGAGACCCAGTACTTC
CASSVAGGITRETQYF
>TRBJ1-1|.|medium-sized|TRBV20-1
TGCAGTGTAGACAGGAACACTGAAGCTTTCTTT
CSVDRNTEAFF
>TRBJ1-1|.|.|TRBV10-1
TGCGCCAGCATGGGGGCACAGGGCGTCCCAAACACTGAAGCTTTCTTT
CASMGAQGVPNTEAFF
>TRBJ1-6|TRBD1|once|TRBV30
TGTGCCTGGAGGGCAAGCCTGACAGGGGGTGTAGGTTCACCCCTCCACTTT
CAWRASLTGGVGSPLHF
>TRBJ1-1|TRBD1|.|TRBV6-5
TGTGCCAGTCAGGAAACAGGGGCCACTGAAGCTTTCTTT
CASQETGATEAFF
>TRBJ2-2|TRBD1|.|TRBV20-1
TGCAGTGCTAGTGGACAGGGGCCCCCCGGGGAGCTGTTTTTT
CSASGQGPPGELFF
>TRBJ2-3|TRBD1|.|TRBV6-5
TGTGCCAGCAGTTACGAGGGGGCTAATACGCAGTATTTT
CASSYEGANTQYF
>TRBJ2-1|.|few|TRBV2
TGTGCCAGCAGTGATGAGGGCCAAAAGTTCTTC
CASSDEGQKFF
>TRBJ1-5|.|.|TRBV27
TGTGCCAGCAGTTTATCCAGACACGACAATCAGCCCCAGCATTTT
CASSLSRHDNQPQHF
>TRBJ2-2|.|.|TRBV11-3
TGTGCCAGCAGCGTCTCCAGGTACGAACACCGGGGAGCTGTTTTT
CASSVSRYEHRGAVF
>TRBJ1-2|TRBD1|.|TRBV9
TGTGCCAGCAGCGTAGATGGGACAGCTGGGCACGGCTACACCTTC
CASSVDGTAGHGYTF
>TRBJ1-1|.|.|TRBV12-5
TGTGCTAGTGGTTTCCCCGGGGGGGGAGCTTTCTTT
CASGFPGGGAFF
>TRBJ1-4|TRBD1|.|TRBV4-3
TGCGCCAGCAGCCCGACTTTGACAGGGCCTAATGAAAAACTGTTTTTT
CASSPTLTGPNEKLFF